This TCR beta chain emerged from a study of blood T cell repertoires in COVID-19. For the study at large: Samples representing acute and convalescent COVID-19 were sourced from the United States, Italy and Spain. In each case, the material was cDNA or gDNA derived from T cells, B-cell-depleted T cells, or PBMCs.

In the original analysis: Amplified reference gene primers provided the basis for estimating nucleated cell counts. Here immunoSEQ multiplex PCR was the method, and the copy in TCRdb shows in-frame clones only, minus some. V and J calls and clone size come straight from that table; D and trimming were deduced from the DNA. The sample shows over 200,000 clones, around nine tenths of them seen only once. This TCR was sampled from a man aged 35 to 55 who had recovered from COVID-19. What was sequenced was peripheral blood.

The CDR3 region is CSVERTGVNTEAFF. The CDR3 DNA follows: TGCAGCGTTGAGAGGACAGGGGTGAACACTGAAGCTTTCTTT. The rearrangement links TRBV29-1 to TRBJ1-1; 9 nucleotides align to TRBD1. Germline loops: CDR1 SQVTM, CDR2 ANQGSEA. The CDR3 spans 14 residues. After removal of 3 bases from V and 0 bases from J, the junction contained 2 bases not matched to a gene.